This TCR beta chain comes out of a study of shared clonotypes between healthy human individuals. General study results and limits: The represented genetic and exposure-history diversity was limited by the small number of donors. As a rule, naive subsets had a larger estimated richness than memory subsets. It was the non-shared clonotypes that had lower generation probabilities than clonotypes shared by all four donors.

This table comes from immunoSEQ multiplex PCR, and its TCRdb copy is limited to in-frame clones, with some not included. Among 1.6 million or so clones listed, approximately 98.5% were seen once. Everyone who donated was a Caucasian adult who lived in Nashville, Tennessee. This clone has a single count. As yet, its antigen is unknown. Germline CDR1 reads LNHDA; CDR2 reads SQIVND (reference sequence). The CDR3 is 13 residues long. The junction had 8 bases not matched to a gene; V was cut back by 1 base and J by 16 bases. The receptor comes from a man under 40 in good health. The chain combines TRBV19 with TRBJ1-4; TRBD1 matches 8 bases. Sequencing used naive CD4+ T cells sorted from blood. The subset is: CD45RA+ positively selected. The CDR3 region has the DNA TGTGCCAGTAGTATAGGAGACCGGGACAGGCCGTTTTTT. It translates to CASSIGDRDRPFF.